What follows are 4 T cell receptor beta chains derived from one specimen sequenced in a study of cytomegalovirus exposure and HLA in healthy donors. TCRdb's table, derived via immunoSEQ multiplex PCR, lists solely in-frame clones and lacks some. Here the sample spans approximately 300,000 clones, 80% to 90% being singletons. Sequenced input: PBMCs. These TCRs come from a woman aged 18 to 35 in good health and CMV-seronegative.

This rearrangement joins TRBV5-4 to TRBJ2-7; TRBD1 is a possible D gene (6 bases). CDR1 is SGHNT and CDR2 is YYREEE in the germline V gene (reference sequence). The CDR3 length is 16 residues. V lost 5 bases, J lost 0 bases, and 18 bases lay in between. CDR3 sequence (DNA): TGTGCCAGCAGTCAGTCCTCAGGGGTTAGCTCCTACGAGCAGTACTTC. The encoded protein is CASSQSSGVSSYEQYF.

The CDR3 is CASSPSGGAREQFF. The CDR3 nucleotides read TGTGCCAGCAGTCCCTCCGGCGGGGCAAGAGAGCAGTTCTTC. This chain connects TRBV25-1 to TRBJ2-1, with D possibly matching TRBD2 (6 bases). The CDR3 extends over 14 amino acids. Trimming left V 5 bases short and J 10 bases short, with 18 bases between. Germline assignment: CDR1 MGHDK and CDR2 SYGVNS.

The rearrangement joins TRBV23-1 to TRBJ2-1; D might be TRBD2 (5 bases). TRBV23-1 is known as an ORF, though its function is uncertain. V was clipped by 0 bases and J by 0 bases, with 18 bases between them. The CDR3 is 19 amino acids. The CDR3 region has the DNA TGCGCCAGCAGTCAATCCGTAGGGATTCGGGGTTTCTCCTACAATGAGCAGTTCTTC. Its protein is CASSQSVGIRGFSYNEQFF.

J is TRBJ1-3 and V is TRBV6-5, with TRBD1 matching 10 bases. V shed 0 bases, J shed 4 bases, and the junction held 3 bases outside the gene matches. The CDR3 is 16 amino acids. CDR1 and CDR2 (germline): MNHEY, SVGAGI. The CDR3 protein is CASSYSGQGKGNTIYF. Here the CDR3 DNA reads TGTGCCAGCAGTTACTCGGGACAGGGGAAAGGAAACACCATATATTTT.